Each of the 5 T cell receptor beta chains below was sequenced from the same sample in a study of T-cell memory formation after mild COVID-19. TCRdb redid the calling of the 5' RACE reads with MiXCR, one entry per CDR3 protein. This sample carries roughly 310,000 distinct CDR3 sequences, more than 15% of them seen once, and the ten largest clones take approximately 20%. Sequenced material: PBMCs or a T cell subset sorted from them (not recorded which). Receptors were obtained from a man in his late teens or twenties who had mild COVID-19 (a few samples of this study predate the infection). Cell type and time point are not known.

This chain links TRBV5-5 with TRBJ2-1; D perhaps matches TRBD2 (5 bases). V lost 3 bases and J lost 2, with 12 bases in between. The germline CDR1 and CDR2 sequences are SGHKS and YYEKEE (reference sequence). This CDR3 region has 15 residues. The CDR3 loop reads CASSSASFTYNEQFF. CDR3 DNA sequence: TGTGCCAGCAGCTCGGCTAGCTTTACCTACAATGAGCAGTTCTTC.

V and J are TRBV12-3 or TRBV12-4 and TRBJ1-6, with 7 bases that match TRBD1. This CDR3 is 14 amino acids long. J was trimmed by 7 bases and V by 4 bases; bases with no gene match: 4. CDR3 residues: CASSWTGQNSPLHF. The CDR3 DNA is TGTGCCAGCAGTTGGACAGGCCAAAATTCACCCCTCCACTTT.

The chain combines TRBV9 with TRBJ2-6; D is perhaps TRBD2 (5 bases). CDR3 size: 17 residues. Per germline, CDR1 SGDLS and CDR2 YYNGEE. Trimming took 3 bases from V and 0 from J, leaving 13 bases between them. CDR3 sequence: CASSGRDGNSGANVLTF. The CDR3 DNA reads TGTGCCAGCAGCGGACGTGACGGGAACTCTGGGGCCAACGTCCTGACTTTC.

DNA for the CDR3: TGTGCCAGCACCCCGGATGGACAGGGGTATCAGCCCCAGCATTTT. Protein: CASTPDGQGYQPQHF. The chain recombines TRBV5-6 with TRBJ1-5, with TRBD1 identical over 9 bases. The J segment lost 5 bases and the V segment lost 6 bases, leaving 9 bases of the junction unmatched. Germline assignment: CDR1 SGHDT and CDR2 YYEEEE. The CDR3 totals 15 residues.

This clonotype came up many times. The V call is TRBV4-2, the J call TRBJ2-7; maybe TRBD2 (6 bases). Germline loops: CDR1 LGHNA, CDR2 YNFKEQ. Trimming pared 3 bases from V and 0 bases from J, leaving 12 bases between. CDR3 size: 15 residues. CDR3 sequence: CASSQGGVSSYEQYF. The CDR3 DNA reads TGTGCCAGCAGCCAGGGCGGGGTAAGCTCCTACGAGCAGTACTTC.